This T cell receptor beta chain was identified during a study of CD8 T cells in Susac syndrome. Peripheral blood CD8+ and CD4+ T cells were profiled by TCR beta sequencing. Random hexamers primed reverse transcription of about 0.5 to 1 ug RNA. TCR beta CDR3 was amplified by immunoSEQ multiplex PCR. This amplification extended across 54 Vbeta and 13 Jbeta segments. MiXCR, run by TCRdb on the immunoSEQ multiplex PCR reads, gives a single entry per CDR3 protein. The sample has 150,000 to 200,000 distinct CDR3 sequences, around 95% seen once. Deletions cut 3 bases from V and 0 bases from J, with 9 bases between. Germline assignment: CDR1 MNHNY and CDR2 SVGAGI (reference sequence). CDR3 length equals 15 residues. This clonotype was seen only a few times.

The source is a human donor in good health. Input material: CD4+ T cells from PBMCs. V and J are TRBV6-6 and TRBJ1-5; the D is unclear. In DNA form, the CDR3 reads TGTGCCAGCAGTTATGATAGCTATAGCAATCAGCCCCAGCATTTT. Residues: CASSYDSYSNQPQHF.